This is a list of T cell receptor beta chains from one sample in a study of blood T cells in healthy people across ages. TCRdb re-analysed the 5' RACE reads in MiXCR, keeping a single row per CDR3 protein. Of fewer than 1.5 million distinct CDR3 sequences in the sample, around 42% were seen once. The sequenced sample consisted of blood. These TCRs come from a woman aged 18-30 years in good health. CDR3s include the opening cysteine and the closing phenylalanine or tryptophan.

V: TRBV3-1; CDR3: CASSQGGRVDGYTF
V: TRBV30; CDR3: CAWSTGRDTEAFF
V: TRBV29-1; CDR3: CSVGGDRNTDTQYF
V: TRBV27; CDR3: CASRLAVSSYNEQYF
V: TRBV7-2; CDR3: CASSSRNGGGHEQFF
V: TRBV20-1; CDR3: CSASSGLAGVYDQFF
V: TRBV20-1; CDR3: CSAERQGGGTEAFF
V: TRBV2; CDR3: CASSEGTESSYNEQYF
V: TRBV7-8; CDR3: CASSLVPDSSYEQFF
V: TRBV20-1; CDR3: CSARDGSGGPKVFF
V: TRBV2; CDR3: CASSDRQGSYNSPLHF